The 22 T cell receptor beta chains given below trace back to one sample, sequenced in a study of blood T cells in healthy people across ages. Through a sample-barcoded 5' primer and a J-beta primer mix, a second PCR was run for roughly 6 to 12 cycles. TCRdb reprocessed the 5' RACE reads via MiXCR and lists one record per CDR3 protein. The sample shows 760,000 or so distinct CDR3 sequences, 20% to 25% of them seen only once. In addition, the sample was reused for a study of T cells of mothers and their children.

Material for sequencing was blood. These receptor sequences come from a boy aged 5-17 years in good health.

This clonotype occurred a few times. This chain uses TRBV29-1 with TRBJ2-1, with D unclear. The CDR3 has 15 residues. V was pared by 3 bases and J by 4 bases, with 16 bases between. Germline V gene lookup returns CDR1 SQVTM and CDR2 ANQGSEA. As DNA, the CDR3 is TGCAGCGTTGATGGGGATAGTGAAAGATACAATGAGCAGTTCTTC. Amino acid sequence: CSVDGDSERYNEQFF.

This clonotype showed up just a few times. This chain connects TRBV3-1 to TRBJ1-5; no definite D call. With 1 base removed from V and 6 bases from J, the gap between germline ends came to 4 bases. The CDR3 has 12 residues. Germline CDR1 reads LGHDT; CDR2 reads YNNKEL (reference sequence). CDR3 coding DNA: TGTGCCAGCAGCCAAGTTCGTCAGCCCCAGCATTTT. This codes for CASSQVRQPQHF.

The J gene is TRBJ2-5, the V gene TRBV28; 7 nucleotides line up with TRBD1. The CDR3 runs 15 residues. Trimming at V came to 6 bases and at J to 0 bases, leaving 7 bases not matched to a gene. Germline V CDR1 and CDR2: MDHEN, SYDVKM. The CDR3 region has the DNA TGTGCCAGCAGCCCCCACGGGACAGACCAAGAGACCCAGTACTTC. This gives the protein CASSPHGTDQETQYF.

The chain is built from TRBV11-3 and TRBJ2-3; either TRBD1 or TRBD2 may fit D (5 bases each). Trimming took 3 bases from V and 6 from J, leaving 10 bases between them. The CDR3 has 13 residues. The V gene's germline CDR1 is SGHNT and CDR2 YENEEA. In DNA, the CDR3 is TGTGCCAGCAGCTTTCTCGAGGGGGATACGCAGTATTTT. This translates into CASSFLEGDTQYF.

This sequence joins TRBV7-9 and TRBJ1-4, with D maybe TRBD1 (6 bases). This CDR3 has 17 residues. The germline V gene has CDR1 SEHNR and CDR2 FQNEAQ (reference sequence). V lost 4 bases and J 0 bases, leaving 15 bases between the germline ends. The CDR3 DNA follows: TGTGCCAGCAGCTCAAATGTGAGGACAGCAACTAATGAAAAACTGTTTTTT. It codes for CASSSNVRTATNEKLFF.

This clonotype has only a few counts. This chain links TRBV27 with TRBJ1-1; the D gene is possibly TRBD1 (5 bases). The CDR3 sequence is 16 residues long. V shed 7 bases and J shed 3 bases, with 21 bases lying between them. Germline V gene lookup returns CDR1 MNHEY and CDR2 SMNVEV (reference sequence). The CDR3 coding sequence is TGTGCCAGCATCTATGCTGGCGGGGGTGAATACACTGAAGCTTTCTTT. The encoded protein is CASIYAGGGEYTEAFF.

This clonotype was detected only a few times. The rearrangement joins TRBV7-3 to TRBJ2-1; D not resolved. Germline V gene data show CDR1 as SGHTA and CDR2 as FQGTGA. V dropped 5 bases and J dropped 9 bases, with 11 bases sitting between them. The CDR3 is made up of 12 amino acids. The CDR3 loop is CASSRDLGEQFF. The CDR3 nucleotides read TGTGCCAGCAGCCGAGACCTGGGTGAGCAGTTCTTC.

The chain couples TRBV6-2 or TRBV6-3 to TRBJ2-7; the D is unclear. V was trimmed by 8 bases and J by 0 bases, leaving 14 bases between them. The germline gives CDR1 MNHEY, CDR2 SVGEGT. The CDR3 covers 14 residues. CDR3 in amino acids: CASLIDGLSYEQYF. Here the CDR3 DNA reads TGTGCCAGCCTCATCGACGGCCTCTCCTACGAGCAGTACTTC.

This clonotype was seen only a few times. This chain links TRBV29-1 with TRBJ2-2, with TRBD2 matching over 7 bases. V lost 3 bases and J lost 1; bases outside the gene matches: 2. Germline loops: CDR1 SQVTM, CDR2 ANQGSEA. This CDR3 has 14 amino acids. The CDR3 DNA is TGCAGCGTTGAGGCGGGGGTGAACACCGGGGAGCTGTTTTTT. It yields the protein CSVEAGVNTGELFF.

The table lists this clonotype with a few counts. The J gene is TRBJ2-2, the V gene TRBV20-1; D gene uncertain. The CDR3 covers 12 residues. Germline V gene lookup returns CDR1 DFQATT and CDR2 SNEGSKA (reference sequence). V was cut by 5 bases and J by 1 base, with 5 bases left in between. The DNA of the CDR3 is TGCAGTGCTGCACAGAACACCGGGGAGCTGTTTTTT. This gives the protein CSAAQNTGELFF.

This clonotype was detected only a few times. The chain employs TRBV3-1 and TRBJ1-3; unclear D gene. Trimming shortened V by 0 bases and J by 2 bases, and 8 bases separated the two germline ends. Germline V gene sequence: CDR1 LGHDT, CDR2 YNNKEL (reference sequence). The CDR3 contains 15 residues. In nucleotides, the CDR3 is TGTGCCAGCAGCCAAGACCCCACTGCTGGAAACACCATATATTTT. It yields the protein CASSQDPTAGNTIYF.

This clonotype was detected many times. CDR3 region: CASSPPSGYEQYF. DNA of the CDR3: TGTGCCAGCTCACCTCCGTCTGGGTACGAGCAGTACTTC. The chain links TRBV7-9 to TRBJ2-7; D remains unclear. V was pared by 8 bases and J by 4 bases, with 15 bases between. Looked up from germline, CDR1 is SEHNR and CDR2 is FQNEAQ (reference sequence). CDR3 length: 13 amino acids. Filled out from reference TRBV7-9 and TRBJ2-7, the complete variable domain reads DTGVSQNPRHKITKRGQNVTFRCDPISEHNRLYWYRQTLGQGPEFLTYFQNEAQLEKSRLLSDRFSAERPKGSFSTLEIQRTEQGDSAMYLCASSPPSGYEQYFGPGTRLTVT.

V is TRBV4-1 and J is TRBJ2-1; 9 nucleotides match TRBD2. V gave up 0 bases and J gave up 9 bases; unmatched junction bases: 6. Germline loops: CDR1 MGHRA, CDR2 YSYEKL. The CDR3 spans 15 residues. The CDR3 here is CASSQETSGWGEQFF. DNA of the CDR3: TGCGCCAGCAGCCAAGAGACTAGCGGTTGGGGTGAGCAGTTCTTC.

This rearrangement joins TRBV29-1 to TRBJ2-3; D may be TRBD1 (6 bases). The CDR3 sequence is 12 residues long. Trimming cost V 7 bases and J 2 bases, with 10 bases left between them. The germline V gene encodes CDR1 SQVTM and CDR2 ANQGSEA. The CDR3 loop reads CSATGFTDTQYF. The DNA of the CDR3 is TGCAGCGCCACAGGGTTCACAGATACGCAGTATTTT.

The sample holds a few counts of this clonotype. This rearrangement joins TRBV6-6 to TRBJ1-1, with TRBD1 identical over 9 bases. Unmatched junction bases numbered 13, after V lost 7 bases and J lost 4 bases. The CDR3 has 16 residues. Germline CDR1 and CDR2: MNHNY and SVGAGI (reference sequence). This chain's CDR3 is CASTDFRDRVITEAFF. CDR3 DNA: TGTGCCAGCACCGACTTCCGGGACAGGGTAATCACTGAAGCTTTCTTT.

This clonotype was recorded a few times. The rearrangement uses TRBV12-5 and TRBJ2-1, with unresolved D. CDR3 size: 13 residues. Germline V gene data show CDR1 as LGHNT and CDR2 as FRNRAP. Between the trimmed V and J ends, which lost 2 bases and 5 bases, there was a span of 7 bases. The CDR3 here is CASGLWLHNEQFF. The CDR3 nucleotides are TGTGCTAGTGGTTTGTGGCTGCACAATGAGCAGTTCTTC.

V and J are TRBV3-1 and TRBJ2-2, with D perhaps TRBD1 or TRBD2 (6 bases each). The CDR3 consists of 15 residues. The V and J ends lost 0 bases and 6 bases respectively, with 11 bases between them. Germline V gene sequence: CDR1 LGHDT, CDR2 YNNKEL (reference sequence). The CDR3 DNA follows: TGTGCCAGCAGCCAAGATCGGGGGCTGGCCGGGGAGCTGTTTTTT. Its translation is CASSQDRGLAGELFF.

This clonotype was observed a few times. The V gene is TRBV20-1, the J gene TRBJ2-4, with 7 bases lining up with TRBD2. With V trimmed by 1 base and J by 0 bases, 6 bases remained unmatched. The CDR3 contains 16 residues. Looked up from germline, CDR1 is DFQATT and CDR2 is SNEGSKA (reference sequence). Here the CDR3 reads CSARVAGTLAKNIQYF. CDR3 in DNA: TGCAGTGCTAGAGTAGCGGGCACCCTAGCCAAAAACATTCAGTACTTC.

This clonotype was detected only a few times. The J gene is TRBJ2-5, the V gene TRBV6-6; 8 nucleotides match TRBD2. Germline assignment: CDR1 MNHNY and CDR2 SVGAGI (reference sequence). The length of the CDR3 is 15 residues. V lost 1 base, J lost 2 bases, and 3 bases stayed unmatched. CDR3 coding DNA: TGTGCCAGCAGTTACTGGCGGGGGGAGCAAGAGACCCAGTACTTC. Protein sequence: CASSYWRGEQETQYF.

This chain uses TRBV7-2 with TRBJ2-3, with D unclear. The CDR3 loop spans 14 amino acids. CDR1 SGHTA and CDR2 FQGNSA come from the germline V gene. Trimming pared 3 bases from V and 4 bases from J, leaving 11 bases between. CDR3: CASSFGQPSDTQYF. The CDR3 DNA sequence: TGTGCCAGCAGCTTCGGGCAACCCTCAGATACGCAGTATTTT.

CDR3 region: CASSKAGDRTDTQYF. CDR3 DNA sequence: TGTGCCAGCAGTAAAGCGGGAGATAGAACAGATACGCAGTATTTT. The chain uses TRBV6-4 and TRBJ2-3; TRBD2 aligns across 8 bases. CDR3 length equals 15 residues. Germline CDR1 MRHNA, CDR2 SNTAGT. After removal of 5 bases from V and 3 bases from J, the junction contained 7 bases not matched to a gene.

The chain combines TRBV28 with TRBJ2-7, with TRBD2 matching 8 bases. V trimming: 11 bases; J trimming: 2 bases; junction bases outside the gene matches: 8. Germline assignment: CDR1 MDHEN and CDR2 SYDVKM. The CDR3 totals 13 residues. The CDR3 sequence: CALGAGGTYEQYF. DNA of the CDR3: TGTGCCCTCGGGGCGGGAGGTACCTACGAGCAGTACTTC.